Listed here are 14 T cell receptor beta chains from one sample, sequenced in a study of T cell clonality in common variable immunodeficiency. General observations from the study: In common variable immunodeficiency, TCR beta chains reportedly carried fewer deletions and N-nucleotide insertions.

The antigens of these receptors remain unknown. TCRdb's copy holds only in-frame clones and misses some; the assay was immunoSEQ multiplex PCR. In total the sample includes around 3,700 clones, none of them seen once. The sequencing sample was made of peripheral blood mononuclear cells. All receptors derive from a human donor with common variable immunodeficiency.

Points on this clone: The read ends 3 residues early relative to the CDR3; the germline J gene fills the gap. The chain recombines TRBV18 with TRBJ1-1; 7 bases line up with TRBD1. This CDR3 has 13 residues. Looked up from germline, CDR1 is KGHSH and CDR2 is LQKENI. V trimming: 6 bases; J trimming: 1 base; junction bases outside the gene matches: 2. CDR3 bases read: TGTGCCAGCTCGGGGGACAGGAACACTGAA. Its protein product is CASSGDRNTE. The CDR3 reads in full as CASSGDRNTEAFF.

This clone has more than one count but fewer than ten. The CDR3 spells CSAQRDRYQRTDTQYF. The CDR3 bases that were read are TGCAGTGCCCAGCGGGACAGATATCAGCGCACAGATACG. This chain joins TRBV20-1 and TRBJ2-3; TRBD1 or TRBD2 may be the D gene (7 bases each). From the germline J gene comes the end of the CDR3, since the read stops 3 residues before it. CDR3 length: 16 residues. CDR1 is DFQATT, CDR2 SNEGSKA, per germline (reference sequence). The V end was cut by 6 bases, the J end by 1 base, with 20 bases between.

This clone came up a few times. The CDR3 end falls 3 residues outside the read, so it is completed with the germline J gene. The chain joins TRBV20-1 to TRBJ1-4; 7 bases align to TRBD1. The germline CDR1 and CDR2 sequences are DFQATT and SNEGSKA (reference sequence). Trimming cost V 0 bases and J 8 bases; bases outside gene matches: 9. The CDR3 contains 15 residues. The sequenced part of the CDR3 DNA is TGCAGTGCTAGAGACGACAGGGTCCTCCGGGAAAAA. It is translated as CSARDDRVLREK. The complete CDR3 reads CSARDDRVLREKLFF.

This clone was detected only a few times. The CDR3 end falls 3 residues outside the read, so it is completed with the germline J gene. V is TRBV20-1 and J is TRBJ1-1; possible D gene TRBD1, 5 bases. The CDR3 totals 12 residues. V lost 7 bases and J lost 1, with 10 bases in between. The V gene's germline CDR1 is DFQATT and CDR2 SNEGSKA (reference sequence). The DNA read from the CDR3 is TGCAGTGGGGCCAGGGCGAACACTGAA. Its translation is CSGARANTE. The full CDR3 sequence reads CSGARANTEAFF.

With regard to this clone: The read terminates 3 residues ahead of where the CDR3 ends, so the germline J gene completes it. The chain carries TRBV29-1 and TRBJ2-5; 7 nucleotides line up with TRBD1. Germline V gene sequence: CDR1 SQVTM, CDR2 ANQGSEA. This CDR3 is 13 amino acids long. The junction had 6 bases not matched to a gene; V was cut back by 4 bases and J by 4 bases. The part of the CDR3 DNA that was read is TGCAGCGTTGGGGTTACAGGGGCAGAGACC. This codes for CSVGVTGAET. The whole CDR3 sequence is CSVGVTGAETQYF.

Relative to its sample, this clone is medium-sized. Read coverage stops 3 residues before the CDR3 terminus; the germline J gene supplies the remainder. The chain recombines TRBV7-2 with TRBJ2-3; tentative D call: TRBD2 (5 bases). Per the germline V gene, CDR1 is SGHTA and CDR2 is FQGNSA. This CDR3 contains 15 residues. V was clipped by 5 bases and J by 1 base, with 13 bases between them. CDR3 DNA, as far as it was read: TGTGCCAGCAGCGTGGACTGTTCGGGCACAGATACG. It is translated as CASSVDCSGTDT. The CDR3, in full, reads CASSVDCSGTDTQYF.

The table lists this clone with many counts. The read stops 3 residues short of the end of the CDR3; the missing end is completed from the germline J gene. The chain links TRBV5-1 to TRBJ2-7; a possible D gene is TRBD1 (6 bases). This CDR3 is 17 amino acids long. Germline CDR1 SGHRS, CDR2 YFSETQ. V was shortened by 0 bases and J by 4 bases, with 20 bases between the two germline ends. The CDR3 sequence: CASSLGTVPLEPYEQYF. The DNA read from the CDR3 is TGCGCCAGCAGCTTGGGGACAGTTCCCCTCGAACCTTACGAG.

This clone is labeled medium-sized. Read data end 3 residues before the CDR3 end; the end is taken from the germline J gene. The rearrangement links TRBV2 to TRBJ2-2, with D maybe TRBD2 (7 bases). The CDR3 is 17 residues long. V was trimmed by 6 bases and J by 0 bases, leaving 17 bases between them. Germline CDR1 is SNHLY and CDR2 is FYNNEI. The sequenced part of the CDR3 DNA is TGTGCCAGCAGGGGGGCGGTAGCGGGTTCGAACACCGGGGAG. Translating gives CASRGAVAGSNTGE. The whole CDR3 region reads CASRGAVAGSNTGELFF.

This clone rates as large. The DNA ends 3 residues before the CDR3 does, and the rest of the CDR3 is filled in from the germline J gene. The V gene is TRBV3-1 (or the pseudogene TRBV3-2), the J gene TRBJ1-3; D is unclear. The CDR3 contains 13 residues. Germline CDR1 LGHDT, CDR2 YNNKEL (reference sequence). V was cut by 1 base and J by 4 bases, with 5 bases left in between. The CDR3 loop reads CASSQGLGNTIYF. The sequenced CDR3 bases are TGTGCCAGCAGCCAAGGTTTAGGAAACACC.

This clone was detected a few times. The read finishes 3 residues shy of the CDR3 end, and the germline J gene is used to complete it. The chain joins TRBV7-3 to TRBJ2-1; a possible D gene is TRBD2 (7 bases). The V gene lost 4 bases and the J gene lost 1 base, with 20 bases spanning the gap. Germline CDR1 reads SGHTA; CDR2 reads FQGTGA. CDR3 length: 18 residues. Incomplete CDR3 DNA: TGTGCCAGCAGCTCGAGGGGGGGGGCACGACTTTCCTACAATGAG. Residues: CASSSRGGARLSYNE. The whole CDR3 is CASSSRGGARLSYNEQFF.

The sample holds a few counts of this clone. The read ends 3 residues shy of where the CDR3 ends; the end is completed using the germline J gene. The gene calls are TRBV7-7 and TRBJ2-7; 9 positions match TRBD1. V was pared by 6 bases and J by 5 bases, with 5 bases of the junction left unmatched. Germline loops: CDR1 SSHAT, CDR2 FNYEAQ (reference sequence). The CDR3 has 13 amino acids. Partial CDR3 DNA: TGTGCCAGCAGTTCCGGACAGGGGAACGAG. Translated, it gives CASSSGQGNE. The CDR3 as a whole reads CASSSGQGNEQYF.

This clone has just a few counts. The CDR3 here is CSVEVADRDSYEQYF. The covered CDR3 bases are TGCAGCGTTGAAGTTGCGGACAGGGACTCCTACGAG. The chain joins TRBV29-1 to TRBJ2-7; TRBD1 matches at 8 bases. The sequenced fragment ends 3 residues before the CDR3 boundary, so the rest is inferred from the germline J gene. The germline V gene has CDR1 SQVTM and CDR2 ANQGSEA. V was pared by 1 base and J by 0 bases, with 5 bases of the junction left unmatched. The CDR3 has 15 residues.

This clone was detected only a few times. The read finishes 3 residues shy of the CDR3 end, and the germline J gene is used to complete it. The J gene is TRBJ2-7, the V gene TRBV19; unclear D gene. V was pared by 5 bases and J by 3 bases, with 11 bases between. The CDR3 spans 13 residues. The germline CDR1 and CDR2 sequences are LNHDA and SQIVND (reference sequence). CDR3 DNA (partial): TGTGCCAGTAGTCCTAGGCCGGGCTACGAG. This translates into CASSPRPGYE. The complete CDR3 reads CASSPRPGYEQYF.

This clone was counted between two and nine times. The CDR3 goes on 3 residues after the read ends, and that part is filled in from the germline J gene. J is TRBJ1-6 and V is TRBV7-2, with TRBD1 identical over 7 bases. The CDR3 runs 14 residues. Germline CDR1 reads SGHTA; CDR2 reads FQGNSA. The CDR3 region is CASSLIDRVAPLHF. The DNA read from the CDR3 is TGTGCCAGCAGCTTAATCGACAGGGTTGCTCCC.